This T cell receptor beta chain came from a study of early T cells in non-severe SARS-CoV-2 infection. Individual cDNA molecules each received unique molecular identifiers attached to them. TCRdb independently ran MiXCR on the 5' RACE reads; one entry per CDR3 protein. Among 53,000 or so distinct CDR3 sequences listed, roughly 12% were seen once. The CDR3 has 14 amino acids. Looked up from germline, CDR1 is SGHTA and CDR2 is FQGNSA. Trimming left V 0 bases short and J 10 bases short, with 13 bases between. This clonotype was detected ten times or more. Material: whole blood, obtained at baseline. The receptor comes from an adult who was a healthcare worker with PCR-confirmed SARS-CoV-2 infection or an uninfected control (not recorded which). V gene TRBV7-2 combines with J gene TRBJ2-1; a possible D gene is TRBD1 (6 bases). CDR3 residues: CASSLAPGAHEQFF. The CDR3 DNA is TGTGCCAGCAGCTTAGCCCCAGGGGCCCACGAGCAGTTCTTC.